A single T cell receptor beta chain is shown here with its context. The data were obtained in a study of blood T cell repertoires in COVID-19. About the research overall: Samples taken during acute and convalescent COVID-19 were collected in the United States, Italy and Spain.

Per germline, CDR1 WSHSY and CDR2 SAAADI. V was clipped by 2 bases and J by 4 bases, with 3 bases between them. The CDR3 sequence is 12 residues long. Per the original data handling: Estimation of nucleated cell counts was performed using reference gene primer amplification. Method: immunoSEQ multiplex PCR; TCRdb's copy keeps in-frame clones and lacks some. The V and J calls and clone size were taken over from that table, and D and trimming were inferred from the DNA. Seen here are around 200,000 clones, about 87% observed once, and the top ten hold 1.2%. The clonotype originates from a man aged 25 to 45 who had recovered from COVID-19. Sequences were obtained from PBMCs or T cells enriched from blood (not recorded which). This rearrangement joins TRBV10-2 to TRBJ2-1; D not certain. The CDR3 is CASSEAYNEQFF. The CDR3 nucleotides are TGCGCCAGCAGTGAGGCGTACAATGAGCAGTTCTTC.